The 5 T cell receptor beta chains given below trace back to one sample, sequenced in a study of T cells in Graves' hyperthyroidism and ophthalmopathy. The investigators amplified TCR beta CDR3 regions from RNA transcripts. A set of HTBI primers served as the primers for a first-round RT-PCR of the TCR CDR3. One entry per CDR3 protein results from TCRdb running MiXCR on the multiplex PCR reads. Seen here are about 130,000 distinct CDR3 sequences, around 21% observed once, and the top ten hold over 60%. Sequenced sample: blood. The receptors here all came from a woman between 45 and 65 years old with Graves' hyperthyroidism that later progressed to Graves' ophthalmopathy.

The rearrangement uses TRBV19 and TRBJ2-1, with TRBD1 as a possible D gene (7 bases). CDR3 size: 17 residues. V was clipped by 1 base and J by 0 bases, with 13 bases between them. From germline, CDR1 is LNHDA and CDR2 SQIVND (reference sequence). The CDR3 protein is CASSIARGQSSYNEQFF. For the CDR3, the DNA is TGTGCCAGTAGTATAGCGCGGGGACAGAGCTCCTACAATGAGCAGTTCTTC.

The V call is TRBV11-2, the J call TRBJ2-7, with 10 nucleotides matching TRBD2. The CDR3 sequence is 16 residues long. CDR1 and CDR2 from the germline V gene are SGHAT and FQNNGV. V lost 5 bases, J lost 3 bases, and 10 bases stayed unmatched. The CDR3 DNA is TGTGCCAGCAGCGCTAAGGTAGCGGGAGGTTTCTACGAGCAGTACTTC. Translating gives CASSAKVAGGFYEQYF.

This clonotype appeared many times. This chain connects TRBV29-1 to TRBJ2-2; the D gene could be TRBD1 or TRBD2 (5 bases each). The germline V gene has CDR1 SQVTM and CDR2 ANQGSEA. V lost 2 bases to trimming and J lost 0 bases, with 13 bases between them. This CDR3 has 16 amino acids. CDR3 sequence reads: CSVELRRGPNTGELFF. As DNA, the CDR3 is TGCAGCGTTGAACTCCGACGGGGACCGAACACCGGGGAGCTGTTTTTT.

This sequence joins TRBV5-1 and TRBJ2-5; D ambiguous. V lost 0 bases to trimming and J lost 5 bases, with 5 bases between them. The CDR3 totals 12 residues. Per germline, CDR1 SGHRS and CDR2 YFSETQ. The CDR3 coding sequence is TGCGCCAGCAGCTTGGAAGGGGAGACCCAGTACTTC. It is translated as CASSLEGETQYF.

This clonotype showed up many times. This chain links TRBV28 with TRBJ2-3; weak D call: TRBD2 (6 bases). V was clipped by 4 bases and J by 4 bases, with 21 bases between them. Germline V gives CDR1 MDHEN, CDR2 SYDVKM. CDR3 length: 17 residues. CDR3 in DNA: TGTGCCAGCAGTTCCACATTTAGCGGTCCCCGGCCAGATACGCAGTATTTT. Amino acid sequence: CASSSTFSGPRPDTQYF. The full variable domain, completed using reference TRBV28 and TRBJ2-3, is DVKVTQSSRYLVKRTGEKVFLECVQDMDHENMFWYRQDPGLGLRLIYFSYDVKMKEKGDIPEGYSVSREKKERFSLILESASTNQTSMYLCASSSTFSGPRPDTQYFGPGTRLTVL.